One sample yielded the 3 T cell receptor beta chains listed below, sequenced in a study of cytomegalovirus exposure and HLA in healthy donors. Method: immunoSEQ multiplex PCR; TCRdb's copy keeps in-frame clones and lacks some. This sample has 90,000 to 150,000 clones, with over 75% found just once. The sequencing input was PBMCs. The origin of the receptors is a woman aged 18 to 35 in good health and CMV-seropositive.

The gene calls are TRBV5-1 and TRBJ1-6; D is undetermined. CDR3 length: 13 amino acids. Trimming stripped 0 bases from V and 7 bases from J, with 5 bases between. The germline V gene has CDR1 SGHRS and CDR2 YFSETQ. The CDR3 sequence is CASSLDSNSPLHF. DNA for the CDR3: TGCGCCAGCAGCTTGGACAGCAATTCACCCCTCCACTTT.

The rearrangement links TRBV28 to TRBJ1-2; D is perhaps TRBD1 (5 bases). Germline V gene lookup returns CDR1 MDHEN and CDR2 SYDVKM. The ends were cut back, 2 bases at V and 8 bases at J, with 12 bases in the middle. This CDR3 region has 13 residues. The CDR3 spells CASSLRGWQGYTF. The CDR3 DNA reads as TGTGCCAGCAGTTTAAGGGGATGGCAAGGCTACACCTTC.

This rearrangement joins TRBV4-2 to TRBJ2-1; 9 nucleotides agree with TRBD1. J gave up 7 bases and V 3 bases, and 13 bases lay outside the gene matches. Germline CDR1 reads LGHNA; CDR2 reads YNFKEQ. The CDR3 consists of 17 residues. Here the CDR3 reads CASSHKDRDRVTNEQFF. The CDR3 bases are TGTGCCAGCAGCCACAAAGACCGGGACAGGGTGACGAATGAGCAGTTCTTC.